Presented here are 12 T cell receptor beta chains from one specimen sequenced in a study of response to subunit inactivated influenza vaccine. TCRdb independently ran MiXCR on the RT-PCR reads; one entry per CDR3 protein. The table has some 600,000 distinct CDR3 sequences, approximately 15% seen once. Here the sequenced sample was PBMCs from blood, taken about 14 days before vaccination. The receptors were gathered from a man over 45 who received an inactivated influenza vaccine.

V and J are TRBV12-3 or TRBV12-4 and TRBJ1-4, with a possible D match to TRBD1 (6 bases). V was pared by 5 bases and J by 0 bases, with 10 bases between. The CDR3 is 15 residues long. Here the CDR3 DNA reads TGTGCCAGCAGTCAGACAGGTCCAACTAATGAAAAACTGTTTTTT. Protein: CASSQTGPTNEKLFF.

Here the CDR3 reads CSTTDRVRGYTF. The CDR3 DNA reads as TGCAGTACAACTGACAGGGTACGGGGCTACACCTTC. J is TRBJ1-2 and V is TRBV20-1, with TRBD1 matching over 7 bases. CDR3 length equals 12 residues. Per the germline V gene, CDR1 is DFQATT and CDR2 is SNEGSKA (reference sequence). With 8 bases clipped from V and 8 bases from J, the junction kept 11 bases outside the gene matches.

This clonotype was detected a few times. The CDR3 sequence is CASSLTGGMYGYTF. CDR3 bases: TGTGCCAGCAGTTTGACAGGGGGCATGTATGGCTACACCTTC. The chain has TRBV28 and TRBJ1-2; 10 bases agree with TRBD1. The J segment lost 5 bases and the V segment lost 3 bases, leaving 3 bases of the junction unmatched. This CDR3 has 14 residues. CDR1 and CDR2 from the germline V gene are MDHEN and SYDVKM.

This clonotype was picked up many times. V usage is TRBV4-3 and J usage is TRBJ1-4; no clear D gene. The length of the CDR3 is 13 residues. Trimming left V 2 bases short and J 12 bases short, with 13 bases between. The germline V gene encodes CDR1 LGHNA and CDR2 YSLEER. The CDR3 DNA reads as TGCGCCAGCAGCCAATCTGGAGGTGTGGAACTGTTTTTT. Its translation is CASSQSGGVELFF.

The V gene is TRBV20-1, the J gene TRBJ2-7, with 7 positions matching TRBD2. The CDR3 spans 15 residues. The germline V gene encodes CDR1 DFQATT and CDR2 SNEGSKA (reference sequence). V trimming: 6 bases; J trimming: 3 bases; junction bases outside the gene matches: 14. Written as DNA, the CDR3 is TGCAGTGCCCCACCTCTTGGGCGGGAGTACTACGAGCAGTACTTC. Its translation: CSAPPLGREYYEQYF.

The sample holds many counts of this clonotype. This chain links TRBV7-9 with TRBJ2-1; 8 positions match TRBD2. CDR3 size: 15 residues. Germline values: CDR1 SEHNR, CDR2 FQNEAQ (reference sequence). Trimming removed 10 bases from V and 0 bases from J; junction bases left unmatched: 8. The CDR3 DNA is TGTGCCACACATAGCGGGGAAACCTCCTACAATGAGCAGTTCTTC. It yields the protein CATHSGETSYNEQFF.

The V call is TRBV18, the J call TRBJ1-5, with 7 positions matching TRBD1. The CDR3 sequence is 14 residues long. Germline CDR1 is KGHSH and CDR2 is LQKENI. Unmatched junction bases numbered 3, after V lost 4 bases and J lost 3 bases. The CDR3: CASSRDSANQPQHF. The CDR3 nucleotides read TGTGCCAGCTCACGGGACAGCGCCAATCAGCCCCAGCATTTT.

The chain couples TRBV11-1 to TRBJ1-1; D possibly corresponds to TRBD1 (5 bases). The CDR3 consists of 18 residues. V lost 2 bases and J 0 bases, leaving 19 bases between the germline ends. Looked up from germline, CDR1 is SGHAT and CDR2 is FQDESV (reference sequence). CDR3 DNA sequence: TGTGCCAGCAGCTTACTAAGATTGGGCAGGGAGATGAACACTGAAGCTTTCTTT. This sequence encodes CASSLLRLGREMNTEAFF.

This clonotype was counted only a few times. The V call is TRBV20-1, the J call TRBJ1-2; no clear D. Trimming left V 3 bases short and J 4 bases short, with 18 bases between. Germline V gives CDR1 DFQATT, CDR2 SNEGSKA (reference sequence). This CDR3 region has 15 residues. The CDR3 loop is CSARTQGIGGYGYTF. DNA for the CDR3: TGCAGTGCTAGGACCCAAGGGATAGGAGGCTATGGCTACACCTTC.

The rearrangement links TRBV12-3 or TRBV12-4 to TRBJ2-7; 8 nucleotides agree with TRBD2. J was trimmed by 7 bases and V by 5 bases; bases with no gene match: 10. The CDR3 loop spans 14 amino acids. The CDR3 protein is CASSPLAGLREQYF. The DNA for the CDR3 is TGTGCCAGCAGTCCCCTAGCGGGCCTTAGGGAGCAGTACTTC.

This clonotype was recorded a few times. This sequence joins TRBV5-5 and TRBJ2-3; 9 bases are shared with TRBD1. V lost 4 bases and J lost 6; bases outside the gene matches: 6. The CDR3 contains 14 residues. CDR1 SGHKS and CDR2 YYEKEE come from the germline V gene (reference sequence). In DNA form, the CDR3 reads TGTGCCAGCAGCGGGGGACAGGGAGCGGATACGCAGTATTTT. Translated: CASSGGQGADTQYF. The full variable domain, completed using reference TRBV5-5 and TRBJ2-3, is DAGVTQSPTHLIKTRGQQVTLRCSPISGHKSVSWYQQVLGQGPQFIFQYYEKEERGRGNFPDRFSARQFPNYSSELNVNALLLGDSALYLCASSGGQGADTQYFGPGTRLTVL.

This clonotype was counted once. The rearrangement joins TRBV19 to TRBJ1-5, with TRBD1 as a possible D gene (5 bases). V lost 10 bases and J lost 1, with 23 bases in between. The CDR3 loop spans 17 amino acids. Germline V gene sequence: CDR1 LNHDA, CDR2 SQIVND (reference sequence). The CDR3 here is CATAPGSNLVSNQPQHF. The DNA for the CDR3 is TGTGCCACGGCCCCAGGGTCAAATCTTGTGAGCAATCAGCCCCAGCATTTT.